This is a list of T cell receptor beta chains from one sample in a study of shared clonotypes between healthy human individuals. Profiling relied on immunoSEQ multiplex PCR, and the TCRdb table lists in-frame clones only, not all of them. The sample lists some 2,100,000 clones; around 95% were seen once. The source material was naive CD4+ T cells sorted from blood. These receptors came from a man between 18 and 29 years old in good health. Both conserved end residues are part of each CDR3. The D gene is left open where the match is weak. Clone size is given for some rows only: seen once, a few or many times, or a class if the clone is expanded.

v_call	cdr3_length	d_call	clone_size	j_call	cdr3_nt	cdr3_aa
TRBV18	16	TRBD1	once	TRBJ1-5	TGTGCCAGCCGAGGGGACTACAGGGGGGGGAATCAGCCCCAGCATTTT	CASRGDYRGGNQPQHF
TRBV10-3	14	.	.	TRBJ1-2	TGTGCCATCAGTGAAGGGCCTTTTGGACCTGGCTACACCTTC	CAISEGPFGPGYTF
TRBV18	14	TRBD1	.	TRBJ2-7	TGTGCCAGCTCACCTGGACAGGGGGCGCGGGAGCAGTACTTC	CASSPGQGAREQYF
TRBV7-2	12	.	.	TRBJ2-1	TGTGCCAGCAGCTCATACGATGGTGAGCAGTTCTTC	CASSSYDGEQFF
TRBV10-3	15	.	.	TRBJ1-1	TGTGCCATCAGTGCAGGGACGGCCATGAACACTGAAGCTTTCTTT	CAISAGTAMNTEAFF
TRBV10-2	14	TRBD2	.	TRBJ2-5	TGCGCCAGCAGTGCGGGCGGGAGTGGAGAGACCCAGTACTTC	CASSAGGSGETQYF
TRBV11-2	13	.	few	TRBJ1-2	TGTGCCAGCAGCCCCCGCGGGGACTATGGCTACACCTTC	CASSPRGDYGYTF
TRBV5-1	14	TRBD1	.	TRBJ1-6	TGCGCCAGCAGGCTAGGGGGCGCGAGTTCACCCCTCCACTTT	CASRLGGASSPLHF
TRBV18	13	TRBD1	.	TRBJ1-2	TGTGCCAGCTCACCACAGGGGGCGCGGGGCTACACCTTC	CASSPQGARGYTF
TRBV18	15	TRBD1	.	TRBJ1-3	TGTGCCAGCTCCCTGGGACAGGGCACAGGAAACACCATATATTTT	CASSLGQGTGNTIYF
TRBV27	15	.	.	TRBJ2-1	TGTGCCAGCGGATCACTCTGGACGACCCCCCATGAGCAGTTCTTC	CASGSLWTTPHEQFF
TRBV30	12	TRBD2	.	TRBJ2-1	TGTGCCCGCTCTAGCGGGACCAATGAGCAGTTCTTC	CARSSGTNEQFF
TRBV6-5	12	TRBD1	.	TRBJ1-1	TGTGCCAGCAGTTTTGACAGGGCTCGAACTTTCTTT	CASSFDRARTFF
TRBV2	15	TRBD2	.	TRBJ2-3	TGTGCCAGCAGACTAGCGGGGGCGACCACAGATACGCAGTATTTT	CASRLAGATTDTQYF
TRBV5-4	14	.	once	TRBJ1-4	TGTGCCAGCAGCCTGGGCCTCACTAATGAAAAACTGTTTTTT	CASSLGLTNEKLFF